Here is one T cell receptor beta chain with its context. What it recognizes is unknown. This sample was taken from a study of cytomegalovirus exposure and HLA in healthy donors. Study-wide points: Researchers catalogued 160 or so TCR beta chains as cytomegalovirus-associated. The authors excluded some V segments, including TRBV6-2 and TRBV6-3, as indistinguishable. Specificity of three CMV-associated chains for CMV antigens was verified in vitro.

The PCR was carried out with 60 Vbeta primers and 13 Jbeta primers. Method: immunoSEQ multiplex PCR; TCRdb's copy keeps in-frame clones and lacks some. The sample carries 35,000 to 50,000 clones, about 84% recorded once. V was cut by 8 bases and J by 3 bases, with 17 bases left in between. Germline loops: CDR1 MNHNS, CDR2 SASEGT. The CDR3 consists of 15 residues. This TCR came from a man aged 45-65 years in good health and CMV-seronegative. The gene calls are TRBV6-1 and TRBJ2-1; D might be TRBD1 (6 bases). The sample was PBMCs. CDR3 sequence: CASVLQGFLYNEQFF. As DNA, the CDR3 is TGTGCCAGCGTACTACAGGGTTTCCTCTACAATGAGCAGTTCTTC.